This T cell receptor beta chain was profiled in a study of shared clonotypes between healthy human individuals. Concerning this clone: This specimen includes other DNA sequences encoding the same CDR3.

Each subset's genomic DNA was shared equally among a number of immunoSEQ plates. TCRdb keeps only in-frame clones here, not all; method: immunoSEQ multiplex PCR. The data contain approximately 1.4 million clones, 95% to 99% of them singletons. This TCR was sampled from a man aged 25 to 40 in good health. Source material: naive CD4+ T cells sorted from blood. The subset: CD45RA+ positively selected.

In DNA, the CDR3 is TGTGCCAGCAGTTTATTAGGGGGGTCAAACACTGAAGCTTTCTTT. Its translation: CASSLLGGSNTEAFF. This chain links TRBV28 with TRBJ1-1; D might be TRBD1 (6 bases). The germline CDR1 and CDR2 sequences are MDHEN and SYDVKM. The germline V and J ends were trimmed by 1 base and 2 bases, with 11 bases remaining between them. CDR3 length: 15 amino acids. Together with reference TRBV28 and TRBJ1-1, the CDR3 gives the full variable domain: DVKVTQSSRYLVKRTGEKVFLECVQDMDHENMFWYRQDPGLGLRLIYFSYDVKMKEKGDIPEGYSVSREKKERFSLILESASTNQTSMYLCASSLLGGSNTEAFFGQGTRLTVV.